This T cell receptor beta chain was obtained from a study of T cell responses to AZD1222 COVID-19 vaccine. Whole-study findings and limits: Every sample of the repertoires postdated the peak T cell response. Mapped onto spike, vaccine-associated CD4 TCRs spanned it and were dominant at 160-218 and 743-854. Regions left unmutated in variants are reportedly the target of nearly half of spike-specific TCRs. Baseline testing showed seropositivity in only a handful of AZD1222 recipients.

Concerning this clone: What it binds is unknown.

V gave up 1 base and J gave up 0 bases, with 11 bases separating them. This CDR3 has 16 amino acids. Germline CDR1 and CDR2: SGHNT and YYREEE (reference sequence). Assay: immunoSEQ multiplex PCR; the TCRdb copy retains only in-frame clones and omits some. Here the sample spans some 100,000 clones, approximately 89% being singletons. This chain links TRBV5-4 with TRBJ1-5; no definite D call. Specimen: peripheral blood, collected on day 0 of AZD1222 vaccination. This TCR derives from an adult in good health. CDR3 sequence (DNA): TGTGCCAGCAGCTTGATCGCCGGGTATAGCAATCAGCCCCAGCATTTT. Translating it yields CASSLIAGYSNQPQHF.